The 2 T cell receptor beta chains below all came from one sample that was sequenced in a study of T cell clonality in common variable immunodeficiency. Clones were read by immunoSEQ multiplex PCR, and TCRdb kept only the in-frame ones, dropping some. The sample includes about 52,000 clones, none of them occurring once. Input material: peripheral blood mononuclear cells. The receptors stem from a person between 18 and 75 years old in good health.

This clone has ten or more counts. The read finishes 3 residues shy of the CDR3 end, and the germline J gene is used to complete it. The chain uses TRBV18 and TRBJ2-3, with 9 bases matching TRBD1. Germline V gene lookup returns CDR1 KGHSH and CDR2 LQKENI. This CDR3 contains 16 residues. The trim removed 3 bases at V and 2 bases at J, leaving 6 bases unmatched. The DNA read from the CDR3 is TGTGCCAGCTCACCGTTACGGGACAGGGTCACAGATACG. Residues: CASSPLRDRVTDT. From start to end, the CDR3 is CASSPLRDRVTDTQYF. Variable domain in full (rest from reference TRBV18 and TRBJ2-3): NAGVMQNPRHLVRRRGQEARLRCSPMKGHSHVYWYRQLPEEGLKFMVYLQKENIIDESGMPKERFSAEFPKEGPSILRIQQVVRGDSAAYFCASSPLRDRVTDTQYFGPGTRLTVL.

This clone is categorized as medium-sized. The read ends 3 residues before the CDR3 terminus; that terminus is restored from the germline J gene. This sequence joins TRBV5-1 and TRBJ2-3; a possible D gene is TRBD2 (5 bases). CDR3 length: 14 residues. In germline, CDR1 is SGHRS, CDR2 YFSETQ. V gave up 4 bases and J gave up 2 bases, with 11 bases separating them. The CDR3 loop is CASSAGEITDTQYF. Partial CDR3 DNA: TGCGCCAGCAGCGCCGGGGAGATCACAGATACG.